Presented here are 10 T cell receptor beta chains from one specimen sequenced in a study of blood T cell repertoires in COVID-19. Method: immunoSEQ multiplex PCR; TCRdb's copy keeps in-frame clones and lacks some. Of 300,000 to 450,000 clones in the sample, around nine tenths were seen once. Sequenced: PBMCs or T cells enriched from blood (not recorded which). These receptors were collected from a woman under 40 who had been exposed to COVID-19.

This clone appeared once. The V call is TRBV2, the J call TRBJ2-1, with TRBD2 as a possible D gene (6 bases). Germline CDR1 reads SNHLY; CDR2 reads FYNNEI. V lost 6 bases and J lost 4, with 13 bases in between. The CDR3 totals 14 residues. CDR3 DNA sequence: TGTGCCAGCAGAGGCGGGACCCAGTACAATGAGCAGTTCTTC. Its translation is CASRGGTQYNEQFF.

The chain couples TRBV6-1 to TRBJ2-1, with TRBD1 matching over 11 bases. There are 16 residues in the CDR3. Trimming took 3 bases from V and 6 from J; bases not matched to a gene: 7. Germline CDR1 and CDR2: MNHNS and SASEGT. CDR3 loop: CASSDQMGQGGNEQFF. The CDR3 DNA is TGTGCCAGCAGTGACCAGATGGGACAGGGGGGCAATGAGCAGTTCTTC.

The DNA for the CDR3 is TGCGCCAGTGGACAGGGGGGATCTAGGACTAGCGGGAGATCCAATGAGCAGTTCTTC. Encoded protein: CASGQGGSRTSGRSNEQFF. V gene TRBV5-1 combines with J gene TRBJ2-1; TRBD2 matches 13 bases. Per the germline V gene, CDR1 is SGHRS and CDR2 is YFSETQ. The CDR3 sequence is 19 residues long. J lost 6 bases, V lost 8 bases, and 20 bases had no gene match.

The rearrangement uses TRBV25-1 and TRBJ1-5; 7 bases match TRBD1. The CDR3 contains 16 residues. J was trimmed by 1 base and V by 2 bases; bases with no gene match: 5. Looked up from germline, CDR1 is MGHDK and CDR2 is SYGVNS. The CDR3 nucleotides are TGTGCCAGCAGTGAAGGTTCGGGACAGAGCAATCAGCCCCAGCATTTT. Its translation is CASSEGSGQSNQPQHF.

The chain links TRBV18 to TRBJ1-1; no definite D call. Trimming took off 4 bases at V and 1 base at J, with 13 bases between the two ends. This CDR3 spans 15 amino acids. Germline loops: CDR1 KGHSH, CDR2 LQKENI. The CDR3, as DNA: TGTGCCAGCTCACGTCCCAACGAGGCGAACACTGAAGCTTTCTTT. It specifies CASSRPNEANTEAFF.

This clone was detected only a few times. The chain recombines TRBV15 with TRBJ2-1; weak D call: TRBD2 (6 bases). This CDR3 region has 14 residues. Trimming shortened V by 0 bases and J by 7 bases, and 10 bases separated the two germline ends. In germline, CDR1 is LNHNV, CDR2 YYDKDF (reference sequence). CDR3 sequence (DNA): TGTGCCACCAGCAGAGATTTTGCGGGAAATGAGCAGTTCTTC. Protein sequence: CATSRDFAGNEQFF.

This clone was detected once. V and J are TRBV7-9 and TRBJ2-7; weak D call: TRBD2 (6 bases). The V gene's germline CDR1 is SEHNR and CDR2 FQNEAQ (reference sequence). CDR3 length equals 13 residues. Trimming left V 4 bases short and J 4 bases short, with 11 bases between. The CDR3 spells CASSSGTPYEQYF. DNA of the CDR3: TGTGCCAGCAGCTCCGGGACTCCATACGAGCAGTACTTC.

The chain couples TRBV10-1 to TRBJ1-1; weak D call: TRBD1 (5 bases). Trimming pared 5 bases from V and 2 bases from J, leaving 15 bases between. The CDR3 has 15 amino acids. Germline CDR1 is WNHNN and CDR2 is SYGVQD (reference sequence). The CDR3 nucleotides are TGCGCCAGCAGTCCGGGCGCGGGACTCAACACTGAAGCTTTCTTT. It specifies CASSPGAGLNTEAFF.

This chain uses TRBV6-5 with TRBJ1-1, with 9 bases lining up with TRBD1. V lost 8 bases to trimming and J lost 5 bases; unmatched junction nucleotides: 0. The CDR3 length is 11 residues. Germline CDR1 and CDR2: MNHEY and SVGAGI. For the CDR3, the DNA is TGTGCCAGCGGACAGGGGACTGAAGCTTTCTTT. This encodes CASGQGTEAFF.

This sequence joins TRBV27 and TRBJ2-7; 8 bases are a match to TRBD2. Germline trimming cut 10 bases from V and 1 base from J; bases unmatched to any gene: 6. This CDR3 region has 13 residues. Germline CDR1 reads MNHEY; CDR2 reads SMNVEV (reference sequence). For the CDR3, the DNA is TGTGCCACCCGCGGGACTAGTTCCTACGAGCAGTACTTC. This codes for CATRGTSSYEQYF.